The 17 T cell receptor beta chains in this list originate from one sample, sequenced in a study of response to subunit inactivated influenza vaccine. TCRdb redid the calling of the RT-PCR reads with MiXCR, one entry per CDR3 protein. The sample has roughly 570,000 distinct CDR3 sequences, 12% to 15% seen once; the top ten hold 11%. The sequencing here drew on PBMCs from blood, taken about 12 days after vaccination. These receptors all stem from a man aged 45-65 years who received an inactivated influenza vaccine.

CDR3 nucleotide sequence: TGTGCCAGCAGCACCACACCTCTACTAGGCCGAAGCTCCTACGAGCAGTACTTC. Translated: CASSTTPLLGRSSYEQYF. The chain uses TRBV14 and TRBJ2-7; a weak D match, TRBD2 (5 bases). The germline CDR1 and CDR2 sequences are SGHDN and FVKESK. The CDR3 sequence is 18 residues long. V lost 5 bases and J 0 bases, leaving 23 bases between the germline ends.

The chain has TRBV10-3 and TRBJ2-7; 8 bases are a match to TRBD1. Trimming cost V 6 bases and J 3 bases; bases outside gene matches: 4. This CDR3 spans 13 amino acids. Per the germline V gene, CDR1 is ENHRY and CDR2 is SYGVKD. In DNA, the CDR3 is TGTGCCATCAGCCCTGACAGGGGCTACGAGCAGTACTTC. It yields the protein CAISPDRGYEQYF.

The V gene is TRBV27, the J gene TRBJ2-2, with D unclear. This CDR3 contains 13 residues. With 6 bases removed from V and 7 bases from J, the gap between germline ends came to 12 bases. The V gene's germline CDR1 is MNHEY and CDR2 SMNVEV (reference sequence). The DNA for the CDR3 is TGTGCCAGCAGCCCCTGGGCTGACGGGGAGCTGTTTTTT. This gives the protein CASSPWADGELFF.

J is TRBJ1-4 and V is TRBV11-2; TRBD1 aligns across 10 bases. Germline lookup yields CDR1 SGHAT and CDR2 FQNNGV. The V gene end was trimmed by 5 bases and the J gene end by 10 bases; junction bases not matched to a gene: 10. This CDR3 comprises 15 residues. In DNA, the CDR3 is TGTGCCAGCAGCCAGGACTTGGACAGGGGGAGAAAACTGTTTTTT. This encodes CASSQDLDRGRKLFF.

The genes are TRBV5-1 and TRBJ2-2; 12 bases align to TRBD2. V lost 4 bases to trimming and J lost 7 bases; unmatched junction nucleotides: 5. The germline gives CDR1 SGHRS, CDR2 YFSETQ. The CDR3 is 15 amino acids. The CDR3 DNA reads TGCGCCAGCAGCCGAACGGGACTAGCGGGCGGGGAGCTGTTTTTT. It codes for CASSRTGLAGGELFF.

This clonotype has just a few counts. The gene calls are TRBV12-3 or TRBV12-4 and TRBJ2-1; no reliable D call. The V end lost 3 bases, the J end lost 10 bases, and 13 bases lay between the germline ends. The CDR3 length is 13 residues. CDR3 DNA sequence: TGTGCCAGCAGTTTGTCCCCCTCCGGGGAGCAGTTCTTC. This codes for CASSLSPSGEQFF.

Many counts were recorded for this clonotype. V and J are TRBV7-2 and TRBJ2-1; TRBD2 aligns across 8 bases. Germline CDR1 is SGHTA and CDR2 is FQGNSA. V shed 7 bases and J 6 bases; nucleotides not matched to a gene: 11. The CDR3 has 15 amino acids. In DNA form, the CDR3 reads TGTGCCAGCACCTTTACCGGGACTAGTACCAATGAGCAGTTCTTC. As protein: CASTFTGTSTNEQFF.

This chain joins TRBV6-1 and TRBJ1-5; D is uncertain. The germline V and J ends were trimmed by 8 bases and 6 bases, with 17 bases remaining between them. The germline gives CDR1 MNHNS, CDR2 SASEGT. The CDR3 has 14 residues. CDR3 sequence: CASYSTSLAQPQHF. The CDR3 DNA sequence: TGTGCCAGCTATTCAACATCCCTAGCTCAGCCCCAGCATTTT.

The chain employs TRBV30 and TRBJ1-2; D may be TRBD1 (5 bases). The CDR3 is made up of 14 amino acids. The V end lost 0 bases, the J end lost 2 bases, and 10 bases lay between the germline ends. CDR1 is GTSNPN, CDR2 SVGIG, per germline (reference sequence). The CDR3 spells CAWSVPGSNYGYTF. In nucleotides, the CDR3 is TGTGCCTGGAGTGTACCAGGGAGCAACTATGGCTACACCTTC.

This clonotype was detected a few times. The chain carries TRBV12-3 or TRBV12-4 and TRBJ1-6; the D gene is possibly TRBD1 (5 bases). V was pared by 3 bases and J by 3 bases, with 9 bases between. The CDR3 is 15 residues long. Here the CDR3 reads CASSLGGNYNSPLHF. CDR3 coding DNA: TGTGCCAGCAGTTTGGGGGGGAACTATAATTCACCCCTCCACTTT.

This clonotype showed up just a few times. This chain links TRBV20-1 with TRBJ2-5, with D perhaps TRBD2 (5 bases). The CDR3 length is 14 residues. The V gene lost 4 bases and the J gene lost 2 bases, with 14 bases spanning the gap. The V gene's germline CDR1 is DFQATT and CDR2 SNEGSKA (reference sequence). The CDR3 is CSAKIRGLQETQYF. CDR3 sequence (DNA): TGCAGTGCTAAGATTCGCGGGTTACAAGAGACCCAGTACTTC.

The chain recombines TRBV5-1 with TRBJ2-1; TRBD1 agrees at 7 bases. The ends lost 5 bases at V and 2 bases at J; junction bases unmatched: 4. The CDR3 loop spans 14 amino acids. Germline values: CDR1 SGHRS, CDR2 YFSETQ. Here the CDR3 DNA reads TGCGCCAGCAGGATGACAGGGCCCTACAATGAGCAGTTCTTC. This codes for CASRMTGPYNEQFF.

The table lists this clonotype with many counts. DNA of the CDR3: TGTGCCAGCAGAGCTACTAGCGGGGGTTTAATAGATACGCAGTATTTT. It codes for CASRATSGGLIDTQYF. V gene TRBV7-2 combines with J gene TRBJ2-3; 11 bases align to TRBD2. Germline lookup yields CDR1 SGHTA and CDR2 FQGNSA. The CDR3 is 16 amino acids. V shed 6 bases and J 5 bases; nucleotides not matched to a gene: 10.

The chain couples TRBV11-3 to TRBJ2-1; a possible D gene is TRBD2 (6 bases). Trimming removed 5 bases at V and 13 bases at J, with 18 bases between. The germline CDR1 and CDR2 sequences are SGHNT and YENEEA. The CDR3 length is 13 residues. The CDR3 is CASSPGIGTSQFF. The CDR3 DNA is TGTGCCAGCAGCCCGGGTATCGGGACTTCTCAGTTCTTC. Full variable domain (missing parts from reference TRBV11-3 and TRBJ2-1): EAGVVQSPRYKIIEKKQPVAFWCNPISGHNTLYWYLQNLGQGPELLIRYENEEAVDDSQLPKDRFSAERLKGVDSTLKIQPAELGDSAVYLCASSPGIGTSQFFGPGTRLTVL.

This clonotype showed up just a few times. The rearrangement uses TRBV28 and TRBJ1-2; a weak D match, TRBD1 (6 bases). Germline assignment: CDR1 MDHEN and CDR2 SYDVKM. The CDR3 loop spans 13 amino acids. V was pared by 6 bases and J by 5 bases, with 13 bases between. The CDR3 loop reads CASRPQGLYGYTF. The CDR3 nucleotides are TGTGCCAGCAGACCACAGGGACTATATGGCTACACCTTC.

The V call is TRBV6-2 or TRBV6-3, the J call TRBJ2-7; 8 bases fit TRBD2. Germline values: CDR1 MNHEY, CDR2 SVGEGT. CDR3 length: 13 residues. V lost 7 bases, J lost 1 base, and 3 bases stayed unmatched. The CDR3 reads CASNIAGSYEQYF. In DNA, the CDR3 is TGTGCCAGCAATATAGCGGGGTCCTACGAGCAGTACTTC.

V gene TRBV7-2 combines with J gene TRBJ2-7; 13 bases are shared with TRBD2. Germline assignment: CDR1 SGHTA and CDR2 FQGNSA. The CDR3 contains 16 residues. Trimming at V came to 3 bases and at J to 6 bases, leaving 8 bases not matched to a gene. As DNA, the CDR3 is TGTGCCAGCAGCTTCTCACGACTAGCGGGAGGAGTCGAGCAGTACTTC. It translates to CASSFSRLAGGVEQYF.